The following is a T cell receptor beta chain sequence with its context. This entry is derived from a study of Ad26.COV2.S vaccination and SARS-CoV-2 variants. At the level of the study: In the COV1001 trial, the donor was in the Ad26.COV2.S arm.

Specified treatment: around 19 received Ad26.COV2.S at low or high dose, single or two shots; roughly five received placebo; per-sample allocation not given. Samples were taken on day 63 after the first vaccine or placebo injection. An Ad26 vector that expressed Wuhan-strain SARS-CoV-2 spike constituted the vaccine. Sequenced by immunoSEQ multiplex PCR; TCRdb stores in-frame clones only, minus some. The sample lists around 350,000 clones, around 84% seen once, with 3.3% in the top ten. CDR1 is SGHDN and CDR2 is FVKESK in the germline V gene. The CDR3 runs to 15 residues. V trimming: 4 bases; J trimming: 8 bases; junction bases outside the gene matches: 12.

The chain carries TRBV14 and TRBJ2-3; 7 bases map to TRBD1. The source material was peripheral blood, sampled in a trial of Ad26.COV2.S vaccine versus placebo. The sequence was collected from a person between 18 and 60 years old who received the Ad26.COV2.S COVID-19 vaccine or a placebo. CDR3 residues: CASSPERGRSGTQYF. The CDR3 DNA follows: TGTGCCAGCAGCCCCGAGAGGGGGCGCAGCGGTACGCAGTATTTT.